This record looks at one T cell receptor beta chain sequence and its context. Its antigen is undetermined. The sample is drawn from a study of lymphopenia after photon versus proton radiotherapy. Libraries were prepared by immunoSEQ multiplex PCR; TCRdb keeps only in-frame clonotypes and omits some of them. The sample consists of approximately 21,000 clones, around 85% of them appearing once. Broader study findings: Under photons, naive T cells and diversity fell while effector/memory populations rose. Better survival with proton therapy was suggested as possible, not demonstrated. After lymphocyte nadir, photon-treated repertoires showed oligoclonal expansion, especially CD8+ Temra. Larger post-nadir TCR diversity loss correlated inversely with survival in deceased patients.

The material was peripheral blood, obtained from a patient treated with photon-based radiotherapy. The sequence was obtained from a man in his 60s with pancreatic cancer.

The CDR3 DNA reads TGTGCCAGCAGCTCTAAAGGGGGCCAAGAGACCCAGTACTTC. Protein sequence: CASSSKGGQETQYF. The J gene is TRBJ2-5, the V gene TRBV5-4, with D possibly matching TRBD1 (6 bases). V gave up 3 bases and J gave up 1 base, with 10 bases separating them. Germline values: CDR1 SGHNT, CDR2 YYREEE (reference sequence). The CDR3 extends over 14 amino acids.